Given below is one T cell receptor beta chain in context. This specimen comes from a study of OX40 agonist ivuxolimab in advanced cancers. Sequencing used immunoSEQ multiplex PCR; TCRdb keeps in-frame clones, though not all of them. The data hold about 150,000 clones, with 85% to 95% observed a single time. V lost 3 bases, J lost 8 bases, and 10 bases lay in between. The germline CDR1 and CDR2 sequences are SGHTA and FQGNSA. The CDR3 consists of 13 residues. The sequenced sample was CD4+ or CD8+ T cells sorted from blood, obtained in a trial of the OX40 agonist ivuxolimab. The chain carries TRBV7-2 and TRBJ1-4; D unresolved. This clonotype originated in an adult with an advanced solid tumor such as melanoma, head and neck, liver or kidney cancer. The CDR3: CASSFYGNEKLFF. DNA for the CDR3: TGTGCCAGCAGCTTTTACGGGAACGAAAAACTGTTTTTT.